Listed below are T cell receptor beta chains from one sample, sequenced in a study of blood T cell repertoires in COVID-19. Libraries were prepared by immunoSEQ multiplex PCR; TCRdb keeps only in-frame clonotypes and omits some of them. The profile covers 45,000 to 70,000 clones, with more than 75% appearing a single time and approximately 6% taken by the ten largest. Sequenced sample: peripheral blood. These receptors were obtained from a woman aged 60-70 years with COVID-19, enrolled during active disease. CDR3s include the opening cysteine and the closing phenylalanine or tryptophan. The D gene is left open where the match is weak. Size is omitted from some rows. Given values are once, few, many or a class for expanded clones.

v_gene,abundance,d_gene,j_gene,CDR3nt,CDR3aa
TRBV28,few,.,TRBJ2-7,TGTGCCAGCAGAGGACAGACCTACGAGCAGTACTTC,CASRGQTYEQYF
TRBV28,.,TRBD1,TRBJ2-5,TGTGCCAGCAGTTTTAGGGGGCGAGAGACCCAGTACTTC,CASSFRGRETQYF
TRBV29-1,.,.,TRBJ1-5,TGCAGCGCTGGGGGGAATAGCAATCAGCCCCAGCATTTT,CSAGGNSNQPQHF
TRBV2,.,TRBD2,TRBJ2-7,TGTGCCAGCAGCGCGGGACTAGCGGGAAGTAGGGACGAGCAGTACTTC,CASSAGLAGSRDEQYF
TRBV15,.,TRBD1,TRBJ1-2,TGTGCCACCAGCAGGACAGGGAGCTATGGCTACACCTTC,CATSRTGSYGYTF
TRBV9,.,.,TRBJ2-2,TGTGCCAGCAGTGCTCTAAGTGTCGGGGAGCTGTTTTTT,CASSALSVGELFF
TRBV7-9,once,TRBD1,TRBJ2-1,TGTGCCAGCAGCCAGACAGGGGGCAAGAATGAGCAGTTCTTC,CASSQTGGKNEQFF
TRBV24-1,.,TRBD2,TRBJ2-1,TGTGCCACCAGTGATTTTATTACTAGCGGGAGGATGAATGAGCAGTTCTTC,CATSDFITSGRMNEQFF
TRBV19,.,TRBD1,TRBJ1-2,TGTGCCAGTAGTATTGCAGGGGGCGCTAACTATGGCTACACCTTC,CASSIAGGANYGYTF
TRBV3-1/TRBV3-2,.,.,TRBJ1-1,TGTGCCAGCAGCCAAGTCCCGGTGGCGGTGAACACTGAAGCTTTCTTT,CASSQVPVAVNTEAFF
TRBV18,.,.,TRBJ1-3,TGTGCCAGCTCACCACTCAGTCTTCCCAGGTCCCCTGGAAACACCATATATTTT,CASSPLSLPRSPGNTIYF
TRBV6-4,.,.,TRBJ1-2,TGTGCCAGCAGTCCGGGTTTAGGGGCCGATTACTATGGCTACACCTTC,CASSPGLGADYYGYTF
TRBV15,large,TRBD2,TRBJ2-1,TGTGCCACCAGCAGGCTAGCGGGAGAGGAGCAGTTCTTC,CATSRLAGEEQFF
TRBV5-6,few,.,TRBJ1-1,TGTGCCAGCAGCTTTATCCCGGGCACTGAAGCTTTCTTT,CASSFIPGTEAFF
TRBV4-2,.,TRBD1,TRBJ2-7,TGTGCCAGCAGCCAAGAAGGATCCGGACAGGGCCTCTACGAGCAGTACTTC,CASSQEGSGQGLYEQYF
TRBV5-1,.,TRBD1,TRBJ2-7,TGCGCCAGCGCATCCGACAGGGGTAGCCACGAGCAGTACTTC,CASASDRGSHEQYF
TRBV11-2,.,.,TRBJ2-1,TGTGCCAGCAGCCATAGACAGGCGAACTACAATGAGCAGTTCTTC,CASSHRQANYNEQFF
TRBV23-1,.,.,TRBJ2-1,TGCGCCAGCAGTCCGTGGGAGTCAATACCCACGCACAATGAGCAGTTCTTC,CASSPWESIPTHNEQFF
TRBV3-1/TRBV3-2,.,.,TRBJ2-7,TGTGCCAGCAGCCTCAGCTCCTACGAGCAGTACTTC,CASSLSSYEQYF
TRBV20-1,.,TRBD2,TRBJ2-1,TGCAGTGCTAGTCTAAGCGGGAGCTTTTATGAGCAGTTCTTC,CSASLSGSFYEQFF
TRBV6-5,once,TRBD2,TRBJ2-1,TGTGCCAGCAGTCTAGCGGGAGGCTACAATGAGCAGTTCTTC,CASSLAGGYNEQFF
TRBV18,.,TRBD1,TRBJ2-3,TGTGCCAGCTCACTAAGACAGGGGACAGATACGCAGTATTTT,CASSLRQGTDTQYF
TRBV19,.,.,TRBJ1-1,TGTGCCAGTAGTCCCAGCGGCGGGTCATGGGTGAACACTGAAGCTTTCTTT,CASSPSGGSWVNTEAFF
TRBV15,.,TRBD1,TRBJ1-1,TGTGCCACCAGCAGAGCCGGGACAGCGAACACTGAAGCTTTCTTT,CATSRAGTANTEAFF
TRBV30,.,.,TRBJ2-1,TGTGCCTGGAATAAGCGGGGACACTCCTACAATGAGCAGTTCTTC,CAWNKRGHSYNEQFF
TRBV29-1,.,.,TRBJ2-1,TGCAGCGTTGTAGGGGCATCCTACAATGAGCAGTTCTTC,CSVVGASYNEQFF
TRBV2,.,TRBD1,TRBJ2-5,TGTGCCAGCAGCCGGACAGGGGGCGGGGAGACCCAGTACTTC,CASSRTGGGETQYF
TRBV7-6,.,.,TRBJ1-4,TGTGCCAGCAGCCCCGACCTTACTACCCCGAATGAAAAACTGTTTTTT,CASSPDLTTPNEKLFF
TRBV4-2,once,.,TRBJ1-3,TGTGCCAGCAGCCAGGGCTTCTCTGGAAACACCATATATTTT,CASSQGFSGNTIYF
TRBV6-1,.,TRBD1,TRBJ1-4,TGTGCCAGCAGTGATCGACAGGGGAATGAAAAACTGTTTTTT,CASSDRQGNEKLFF
TRBV5-6,.,TRBD2,TRBJ2-2,TGTGCCAGCAGCGCCACTAGCGGGAGAATGGACGGGGAGCTGTTTTTT,CASSATSGRMDGELFF